These T cell receptor beta chains were read from a single sample in a study of shared clonotypes between healthy human individuals. Only in-frame clones appear in the TCRdb table, and some are missing; sequencing was by immunoSEQ multiplex PCR. The table records millions of clones, 90% to 95% of them present only once. The sequencing sample was made of naive CD4+ T cells sorted from blood. The receptors shown here come from a man between 18 and 29 years old in good health. Each CDR3 is given with its conserved first and last residue. A D gene is named only where the DNA matches it firmly. A clone size is listed for some rows: how often the clone was seen (once, few, many), or a class if it is expanded.

TRBJ2-1,.,TRBV9,.,CASSVATWGNEQFF,TGTGCCAGCAGCGTAGCTACTTGGGGAAATGAGCAGTTCTTC
TRBJ1-2,.,TRBV18,.,CASSLDRSYGYTF,TGTGCCAGCTCACTTGACCGTAGCTATGGCTACACCTTC
TRBJ2-1,.,TRBV13,TRBD2,CASSPSEYGLAGDKDEQFF,TGTGCCAGCAGCCCCTCTGAGTATGGGCTAGCGGGAGACAAGGATGAGCAGTTCTTC
TRBJ2-3,once,TRBV5-1,.,CASSSGINTDTQYF,TGCGCCAGCAGCTCCGGGATTAACACAGATACGCAGTATTTT
TRBJ1-2,.,TRBV18,.,CASSPTSTAFYGYTF,TGTGCCAGCTCCCCTACCTCGACAGCCTTCTATGGCTACACCTTC
TRBJ2-5,.,TRBV5-1,.,CASSLGGRSAQYF,TGCGCCAGCAGCTTGGGTGGCAGATCAGCCCAGTACTTC
TRBJ1-5,.,TRBV6-6,.,CASSRAGGFNQPQHF,TGTGCCAGCAGTCGAGCCGGGGGATTCAATCAGCCCCAGCATTTT
TRBJ1-2,few,TRBV10-3,.,CAISEAGVADGYTF,TGTGCCATCAGTGAGGCAGGGGTAGCGGATGGCTACACCTTC
TRBJ1-1,.,TRBV6-1,TRBD1,CASTTGRNTEAFF,TGTGCCAGCACGACAGGGAGGAACACTGAAGCTTTCTTT
TRBJ1-5,.,TRBV6-1,.,CASSEQNNQPQHF,TGTGCCAGCAGTGAACAGAATAATCAGCCCCAGCATTTT
TRBJ2-2,.,TRBV11-2,TRBD2,CASSSGLAGELFF,TGTGCCAGCAGCTCAGGACTAGCCGGGGAGCTGTTTTTT
TRBJ2-7,.,TRBV7-6,.,CASSLIRSGHYEQYF,TGTGCCAGCAGCTTAATTCGGAGTGGCCACTACGAGCAGTACTTC
TRBJ1-3,.,TRBV5-1,.,CASSTTPSSGNTIYF,TGCGCCAGCAGCACTACACCGAGCTCTGGAAACACCATATATTTT
TRBJ2-1,.,TRBV4-2,TRBD1,CASSHADRDDNEQFF,TGTGCCAGCAGCCACGCGGACAGGGACGACAATGAGCAGTTCTTC
TRBJ1-1,.,TRBV5-1,.,CASSLGPGNTEAFF,TGCGCCAGCAGCTTGGGCCCGGGGAACACTGAAGCTTTCTTT
TRBJ2-3,.,TRBV10-3,.,CAISNQGGGKDTQYF,TGTGCCATCAGTAACCAGGGAGGGGGGAAGGATACGCAGTATTTT
TRBJ2-1,.,TRBV2,.,CASTTSSRIRRSDNEQFF,TGTGCCAGCACCACCTCTTCAAGAATCCGGAGATCGGACAATGAGCAGTTCTTC
TRBJ2-7,.,TRBV5-1,TRBD2,CASSSGTTPYEQYF,TGCGCCAGCAGCTCCGGGACTACCCCCTACGAGCAGTACTTC
TRBJ1-2,.,TRBV28,TRBD1,CASSFSTGHYGYTF,TGTGCCAGCAGTTTCTCGACAGGGCACTATGGCTACACCTTC
TRBJ1-1,.,TRBV10-3,.,CAISELDSEAFF,TGTGCCATCAGTGAACTGGACAGCGAAGCTTTCTTT
TRBJ2-7,.,TRBV11-2,.,CASSLTGYEQYF,TGTGCCAGCAGCTTAACTGGGTACGAGCAGTACTTC
TRBJ2-2,.,TRBV5-6,TRBD1,CASSPWGQGSPGELFF,TGTGCCAGCAGCCCCTGGGGACAGGGTAGCCCCGGGGAGCTGTTTTTT
TRBJ2-7,.,TRBV7-2,.,CASSSQGLVHEQYF,TGTGCCAGCAGCTCGCAGGGGTTGGTCCACGAGCAGTACTTC
TRBJ1-5,.,TRBV27,.,CATARMSVGNQPQHF,TGTGCCACGGCCAGGATGAGTGTTGGCAATCAGCCCCAGCATTTT
TRBJ1-3,.,TRBV5-1,TRBD1,CASSLGDRPPASSGNTIYF,TGCGCCAGCAGCTTGGGGGACAGGCCTCCTGCGAGCTCTGGAAACACCATATATTTT
TRBJ1-1,.,TRBV18,.,CASSQQGRDTEAFF,TGTGCCAGCTCACAGCAGGGGCGCGACACTGAAGCTTTCTTT
TRBJ1-1,.,TRBV10-3,.,CAISESGITEAFF,TGTGCCATCAGTGAGTCCGGTATCACTGAAGCTTTCTTT